These T cell receptor beta chains were read from a single sample in a study of blood T cells in healthy people across ages. One entry per CDR3 protein results from TCRdb running MiXCR on the 5' RACE reads. The sample has roughly 1.9 million distinct CDR3 sequences; 30% to 40% are singletons. Sample: blood. The receptor source for this set is a human donor in good health. Each CDR3 is given with its conserved first and last residue. A D gene is named only where the DNA matches it firmly. Size values are once, few and many counts, or a class for expanded clones, and some rows have none.

clone_size | j_call | d_call | v_call | cdr3_nt | cdr3_aa
- | TRBJ2-1 | - | TRBV5-1 | TGCGCCAGCAGCCGTGCACAGGCTTACAATGAGCAGTTCTTC | CASSRAQAYNEQFF
- | TRBJ1-2 | - | TRBV11-1 | TGTGCCAGCAGCTTAAATCGTGAGGGGTGGAACTATGGCTACACCTTC | CASSLNREGWNYGYTF
- | TRBJ1-2 | TRBD1 | TRBV9 | TGTGCCAGCAGCCTACAGGGGCGTCCCAACTATGGCTACACCTTC | CASSLQGRPNYGYTF
- | TRBJ2-7 | TRBD1 | TRBV6-1 | TGTGCCAGCAGTGGAGGGTCAGGGGGCCGACGGGAGCAGTACTTC | CASSGGSGGRREQYF
few | TRBJ2-2 | - | TRBV7-2 | TGTGCCAGCAGCTTAATGAGTAGAAGCGCCGGGGAGCTGTTTTTT | CASSLMSRSAGELFF
many | TRBJ2-1 | - | TRBV11-3 | TGTGCCAGCAGCTTAGGGGGTCATGGCAATGAGCAGTTCTTC | CASSLGGHGNEQFF
- | TRBJ1-1 | TRBD1 | TRBV2 | TGTGCCAGCAGTCGGACAGGGTCGGGGACTGAAGCTTTCTTT | CASSRTGSGTEAFF
- | TRBJ2-3 | TRBD2 | TRBV7-2 | TGTGCCAGCAGCTGGACTAGCGGGGGGGCAGATACGCAGTATTTT | CASSWTSGGADTQYF
- | TRBJ1-5 | TRBD1 | TRBV20-1 | TGCAGCTCACTAAGGAGGGGGCCCTACCAGCCCCAGCATTTT | CSSLRRGPYQPQHF
- | TRBJ1-2 | - | TRBV2 | TGTGCCAGCAGTATCTCCCGGGGCTACACCTTC | CASSISRGYTF
few | TRBJ1-6 | TRBD1 | TRBV7-2 | TGTGCCAGCAGCTTATTGCAGGGGGAGGATTCACCCCTCCACTTT | CASSLLQGEDSPLHF
few | TRBJ2-7 | TRBD1 | TRBV4-2 | TGTGCCAGCAGCCAACCAACAGGGGTGGATATCGAGCAGTACTTC | CASSQPTGVDIEQYF
- | TRBJ2-7 | TRBD1 | TRBV10-3 | TGTGCCATCGGACAGGGGTCTAGGGAGCAGTACTTC | CAIGQGSREQYF
few | TRBJ1-2 | - | TRBV5-5 | TGTGCCAGCAGCGGAACCTGGACAGAGGACTATGGCTACACCTTC | CASSGTWTEDYGYTF
- | TRBJ2-5 | TRBD2 | TRBV7-2 | TGTGCCAGCAACCACGGCGGGGGAGGGGAGACCCAGTACTTC | CASNHGGGGETQYF
- | TRBJ1-6 | TRBD1 | TRBV6-5 | TGTGCCAGCAGCCTAGACGGGACAGCAAATTCACCCCTCCACTTT | CASSLDGTANSPLHF
few | TRBJ2-1 | TRBD2 | TRBV11-1 | TGTGCCAGCAGCCTGCGGCGGGGGGTTTACAATGAGCAGTTCTTC | CASSLRRGVYNEQFF
- | TRBJ2-3 | TRBD1 | TRBV7-2 | TGTGCCAGCAGCAGAGAGACAGGGGGATACACAGATACGCAGTATTTT | CASSRETGGYTDTQYF
few | TRBJ2-3 | - | TRBV2 | TGTGCCAGCAGGGGGACGGGAGATACGCAGTATTTT | CASRGTGDTQYF
few | TRBJ1-6 | - | TRBV6-5 | TGTGCCAGCGGGAGGCCGCGTGAAAATTCACCCCTCCACTTT | CASGRPRENSPLHF
- | TRBJ2-5 | TRBD1 | TRBV5-1 | TGCGCCAGCAGCGCCGGGACACTGACAGGGGAGACCCAGTACTTC | CASSAGTLTGETQYF
- | TRBJ1-1 | - | TRBV9 | TGTGCCAGCAGCCCCCAGGTAGGGCTGAACACTGAAGCTTTCTTT | CASSPQVGLNTEAFF
once | TRBJ1-1 | - | TRBV29-1 | TGCAGCGTTGTGGGGCAAGAGAACACTGAAGCTTTCTTT | CSVVGQENTEAFF
- | TRBJ1-2 | - | TRBV30 | TGTGCCTGGAGTGTCAGGGCGGAGGGCTATGGCTACACCTTC | CAWSVRAEGYGYTF
- | TRBJ2-3 | - | TRBV12-3/TRBV12-4 | TGTGCCAGCAGTTTAGCGCAGGCCTACAGACCCATCACAGATGCGCAGTATTTT | CASSLAQAYRPITDAQYF
few | TRBJ1-2 | - | TRBV6-2/TRBV6-3 | TGTGCCAGCGGAGTGGCAGGGGCCGCGCTCTATGGCTACACCTTC | CASGVAGAALYGYTF
few | TRBJ2-7 | - | TRBV6-1 | TGTGCCAGCAGTGCCCTAGACAACCCCTACGAGCAGTACTTC | CASSALDNPYEQYF
few | TRBJ2-3 | - | TRBV15 | TGTGCCACCTCGGGACACCAATACACAGATACGCAGTATTTT | CATSGHQYTDTQYF
few | TRBJ2-6 | - | TRBV7-2 | TGTGCCAGCAGCTTAGCGCTAGTTGGAGATCCCTCTGGGGCCAACGTCCTGACTTTC | CASSLALVGDPSGANVLTF
- | TRBJ2-3 | - | TRBV20-1 | TGCAGTGCCCCCGTGGGGGGTTACACAGATACGCAGTATTTT | CSAPVGGYTDTQYF
- | TRBJ2-4 | - | TRBV7-8 | TGTGCCAGCAGGCGGGACCGCGTGGAAAACATTCAGTACTTC | CASRRDRVENIQYF
few | TRBJ1-6 | - | TRBV7-9 | TGTGCCAGCAGCTCCTGGGCGGCCGACAATTCACCCCTCCACTTT | CASSSWAADNSPLHF
- | TRBJ2-7 | - | TRBV15 | TGTGCCACCAGCATTATGACTCCCCCCTACGAGCAGTACTTC | CATSIMTPPYEQYF
few | TRBJ2-5 | TRBD2 | TRBV12-3/TRBV12-4 | TGTGCCAGCAGAAAACCGGGACTAGCAAAAGAGACCCAGTACTTC | CASRKPGLAKETQYF
few | TRBJ1-6 | - | TRBV25-1 | TGTGCCAGCAGTGATCCGTTCCAGGGATCGCCCCTCCACTTT | CASSDPFQGSPLHF
- | TRBJ2-3 | - | TRBV20-1 | TGCAGTGCTAGAGATCCAGGCGGGGACAGCACAGATACGCAGTATTTT | CSARDPGGDSTDTQYF
few | TRBJ1-4 | - | TRBV15 | TGTGCCACCAGCTGGACGACACAAGAAAAACTGTTTTTT | CATSWTTQEKLFF
- | TRBJ2-7 | TRBD2 | TRBV11-2 | TGTGCCAGCAGCTCAAGGTCGGGGGGTGAGCAGTACTTC | CASSSRSGGEQYF
- | TRBJ2-5 | - | TRBV6-6 | TGTGCCAGCAGTGGCCTTCCAGGGCCCTCTCAAGAGACCCAGTACTTC | CASSGLPGPSQETQYF
- | TRBJ1-2 | TRBD1 | TRBV29-1 | TGCAGCGTTGGAATTCCGGGACAGGGGAATGGCTACACCTTC | CSVGIPGQGNGYTF
- | TRBJ2-5 | TRBD2 | TRBV20-1 | TGCAGTGCTAGAGATCAAGCTAGCGGGGGGCCGACTCAAGAGACCCAGTACTTC | CSARDQASGGPTQETQYF
once | TRBJ2-2 | - | TRBV7-2 | TGTGCCACCACAGCGAACACCGGGGAGCTGTTTTTT | CATTANTGELFF
- | TRBJ1-6 | TRBD1 | TRBV4-2 | TGTGCCAGCAGCCACGAACAGGGGGTGGATTCACCCCTCCACTTT | CASSHEQGVDSPLHF
once | TRBJ2-5 | TRBD2 | TRBV9 | TGTGCCAGCAGCTTAGATTCGGGACTAGCGGGGGGGAATGAGCAGTACTTC | CASSLDSGLAGGNEQYF
- | TRBJ2-1 | - | TRBV2 | TGTGCCAGCAGTGATTTCCAGGGGCTCTCCTACAATGAGCAGTTCTTC | CASSDFQGLSYNEQFF
- | TRBJ1-2 | - | TRBV27 | TGTGCCAGCAGTGCCGGCCGCACCGGGGGCTATGGCTACACCTTC | CASSAGRTGGYGYTF
- | TRBJ2-3 | - | TRBV2 | TGTGCCAGCGGCGGACAATGGGATACGCAGTATTTT | CASGGQWDTQYF
- | TRBJ2-4 | - | TRBV20-1 | TGCAGTGCTAGAAAGGAGGGAGAGGGGGCGAGAAACATTCAGTACTTC | CSARKEGEGARNIQYF
- | TRBJ2-5 | - | TRBV9 | TGTGCCAGCAGCGTTCCACCTTTCGAAGAGCAGTACTTC | CASSVPPFEEQYF
many | TRBJ2-6 | TRBD1 | TRBV10-2 | TGCGCCAGCAGTGAGTCGAGGGCAGGGGGTGATGGGGCCAACGTCCTGACTTTC | CASSESRAGGDGANVLTF
many | TRBJ2-4 | TRBD2 | TRBV7-8 | TGTGCCAGCAGCTTAGAGGGACTAGCGGGGGGAAACATTCAGTACTTC | CASSLEGLAGGNIQYF
few | TRBJ1-4 | - | TRBV28 | TGTGCCAGCAGTTTGCCCCCGGGAACTCTGACGACTAATGAAAAACTGTTTTTT | CASSLPPGTLTTNEKLFF
many | TRBJ2-1 | - | TRBV24-1 | TGTGCCACCAGTGATTTGACCTACAATGAGCAGTTCTTC | CATSDLTYNEQFF
- | TRBJ1-2 | - | TRBV5-1 | TGCGCCAGCAACTTGACGGCGGGAGATGGCGGCTACACCTTC | CASNLTAGDGGYTF
many | TRBJ1-1 | - | TRBV5-1 | TGCGCCAGCAGCTTGGGAGAGGTGGGCACTGAAGCTTTCTTT | CASSLGEVGTEAFF
once | TRBJ2-3 | - | TRBV27 | TGTGCCAGCAGTTATCTATTCGCTAGCTCCCCAGATACGCAGTATTTT | CASSYLFASSPDTQYF
- | TRBJ2-1 | - | TRBV7-9 | TGTGCCAGCAGCCGAACGATAGGGCGTGAGGTTTACAATGAGCAGTTCTTC | CASSRTIGREVYNEQFF
- | TRBJ2-5 | TRBD1 | TRBV7-2 | TGTGCCAGCAGCGGCCGGACAGGGTTTTTGGAGACCCAGTACTTC | CASSGRTGFLETQYF
- | TRBJ2-1 | TRBD2 | TRBV20-1 | TGCAGTGCTAGTGACGGGGGGACCTTGAATGAGCAGTTCTTC | CSASDGGTLNEQFF